Each of the 21 T cell receptor beta chains below was sequenced from the same sample in a study of graft-versus-host responses after intestinal transplantation. These TCRs' antigens remain unknown. TCRdb keeps only in-frame clones here, not all; method: immunoSEQ multiplex PCR. The repertoire holds about 120,000 clones, 95% seen once, with around 3% in the top ten. The sample was unstimulated CD8+ T cells sorted from spleen or lymph node cells, taken before intestinal transplant. The receptors here all came from a human donor who received an intestinal transplant.

The chain recombines TRBV27 with TRBJ2-3; no definite D call. CDR3 length: 16 residues. V shed 1 base and J shed 1 base, with 12 bases lying between them. Per the germline V gene, CDR1 is MNHEY and CDR2 is SMNVEV (reference sequence). This chain's CDR3 is CASSLFAQLRTDTQYF. The DNA of the CDR3 is TGTGCCAGCAGTTTATTCGCTCAACTTCGCACAGATACGCAGTATTTT.

This chain links TRBV6-5 with TRBJ2-3; D possibly corresponds to TRBD2 (5 bases). The CDR3 contains 16 residues. CDR1 MNHEY and CDR2 SVGAGI come from the germline V gene. V gave up 0 bases and J gave up 2 bases, with 12 bases separating them. The CDR3 DNA is TGTGCCAGCAGTTACTCGTCGGGATCCCCCACAGATACGCAGTATTTT. Protein: CASSYSSGSPTDTQYF.

J is TRBJ2-5 and V is TRBV4-1, with unresolved D. Deletions cut 2 bases from V and 4 bases from J, with 14 bases between. Per germline, CDR1 MGHRA and CDR2 YSYEKL. This CDR3 has 15 residues. The CDR3 is CASSQIPDSPETQYF. The DNA of the CDR3 is TGCGCCAGCAGCCAAATTCCGGATTCACCAGAGACCCAGTACTTC.

This chain connects TRBV27 to TRBJ2-1; D perhaps matches TRBD1 (5 bases). Germline V gives CDR1 MNHEY, CDR2 SMNVEV (reference sequence). V lost 6 bases and J lost 11, with 14 bases in between. The CDR3 has 12 amino acids. CDR3 nucleotide sequence: TGTGCCAGCAGGCAGGTCCTGGGGCAGCAGTTCTTC. Translated: CASRQVLGQQFF.

The V and J genes are TRBV7-9 and TRBJ2-5; D unclear. The CDR3 has 12 amino acids. Germline CDR1 SEHNR, CDR2 FQNEAQ (reference sequence). Trimming removed 5 bases at V and 1 base at J, with 5 bases between. CDR3 region: CASSRSQETQYF. The CDR3 nucleotides read TGTGCCAGCAGCAGGTCCCAAGAGACCCAGTACTTC.

The chain carries TRBV28 and TRBJ2-3; D might be TRBD1 (8 bases). Germline CDR1 MDHEN, CDR2 SYDVKM. The CDR3 extends over 13 amino acids. Trimming took 10 bases from V and 1 from J, leaving 12 bases between them. The CDR3 nucleotides read TGTGCCACAGCGGGACAGGGCACAGATACGCAGTATTTT. Residues: CATAGQGTDTQYF.

V is TRBV11-2 and J is TRBJ1-6; D gene ambiguous. V was cut by 1 base and J by 10 bases, with 5 bases left in between. Looked up from germline, CDR1 is SGHAT and CDR2 is FQNNGV. This CDR3 spans 12 amino acids. The DNA for the CDR3 is TGTGCCAGCAGCTTAGGAAGGTCACCCCTCCACTTT. Its protein product is CASSLGRSPLHF. Together with reference TRBV11-2 and TRBJ1-6, the CDR3 gives the full variable domain: EAGVAQSPRYKIIEKRQSVAFWCNPISGHATLYWYQQILGQGPKLLIQFQNNGVVDDSQLPKDRFSAERLKGVDSTLKIQPAKLEDSAVYLCASSLGRSPLHFGNGTRLTVT.

The genes are TRBV11-2 and TRBJ2-2; the D is unclear. The CDR3 length is 14 residues. Germline V gene sequence: CDR1 SGHAT, CDR2 FQNNGV. Trimming shortened V by 11 bases and J by 7 bases, and 20 bases separated the two germline ends. CDR3 protein: CAGRRERSGGELFF. Written as DNA, the CDR3 is TGTGCCGGAAGGAGAGAGAGGTCAGGCGGGGAGCTGTTTTTT.

Of note for this clone: An end of the junction differs from the germline gene, which may be a read error. The chain is built from TRBV7-8 and TRBJ1-2; D might be TRBD1 (5 bases). This CDR3 region has 13 residues. Germline loops: CDR1 SGHVS, CDR2 FQNEAQ. Here the CDR3 reads CASSQLNDSHFDF. The CDR3 DNA reads TGTGCCAGCAGCCAATTAAACGACAGTCACTTTGACTTC. The full variable domain, rest sourced from reference TRBV7-8 and TRBJ1-2, is GAGVSQSPRYKVAKRGQDVALRCDPISGHVSLFWYQQALGQGPEFLTYFQNEAQLDKSGLPSDRFFAERPEGSVSTLKIQRTQQEDSAVYLCASSQLNDSHFDFGSGTRLTVV.

The chain's CDR3 is CASTAAGRTEAFF. CDR3 nucleotides: TGTGCCAGCACCGCCGCCGGGAGGACTGAAGCTTTCTTT. The chain joins TRBV6-5 to TRBJ1-1; no reliable D call. Germline V gives CDR1 MNHEY, CDR2 SVGAGI. The CDR3 totals 13 residues. V was cut by 7 bases and J by 5 bases, with 14 bases left in between.

The CDR3 reads CASSLSSRDRVFSDTQYF. CDR3 DNA sequence: TGTGCCAGCAGCTTAAGTTCAAGGGACAGGGTTTTTTCAGATACGCAGTATTTT. The gene calls are TRBV7-9 and TRBJ2-3, with TRBD1 matching over 9 bases. J lost 4 bases, V lost 2 bases, and 13 bases had no gene match. The V gene's germline CDR1 is SEHNR and CDR2 FQNEAQ (reference sequence). The CDR3 runs to 18 residues.

The chain is built from TRBV19 and TRBJ1-1, with TRBD1 as a possible D gene (6 bases). V was pared by 1 base and J by 3 bases, with 9 bases between. Germline V CDR1 and CDR2: LNHDA, SQIVND (reference sequence). This CDR3 has 14 amino acids. This chain's CDR3 is CASSIVGADTEAFF. Here the CDR3 DNA reads TGTGCCAGTAGTATAGTGGGGGCGGACACTGAAGCTTTCTTT.

This clone was detected only a few times. In nucleotides, the CDR3 is TGTGCCAGCAGCTTTAGGGACAGGGCTGGAAACACCATATATTTT. The encoded protein is CASSFRDRAGNTIYF. This chain joins TRBV7-9 and TRBJ1-3; 9 bases are a match to TRBD1. Germline CDR1 and CDR2: SEHNR and FQNEAQ (reference sequence). V shed 3 bases and J 2 bases; nucleotides not matched to a gene: 2. The CDR3 is 15 residues long.

The V call is TRBV7-2, the J call TRBJ2-6; weak D call: TRBD1 (6 bases). The germline V and J ends were trimmed by 5 bases and 0 bases, with 20 bases remaining between them. The CDR3 totals 19 residues. Germline CDR1 and CDR2: SGHTA and FQGNSA. This CDR3 reads CASSPSRRGIHSGANVLTF. CDR3 coding DNA: TGTGCCAGCAGCCCTTCCCGCAGGGGCATTCACTCTGGGGCCAACGTCCTGACTTTC.

This chain joins TRBV5-1 and TRBJ2-3; D may match TRBD1 or TRBD2 (5 bases each). Germline V lookup: CDR1 SGHRS, CDR2 YFSETQ. The CDR3 has 15 residues. V was pared by 7 bases and J by 2 bases, with 17 bases between. DNA for the CDR3: TGCGCCAGCCGTAGGGACCGAGCGTACACAGATACGCAGTATTTT. It yields the protein CASRRDRAYTDTQYF.

The rearrangement uses TRBV4-1 and TRBJ2-5; TRBD1 or TRBD2 may be the D gene (5 bases each). Trimming shortened V by 1 base and J by 1 base, and 13 bases separated the two germline ends. This CDR3 contains 16 residues. CDR1 and CDR2 from the germline V gene are MGHRA and YSYEKL. In DNA form, the CDR3 reads TGCGCCAGCAGCCAAGGGGACGGAGCGCCCCAAGAGACCCAGTACTTC. It codes for CASSQGDGAPQETQYF.

The chain carries TRBV10-3 and TRBJ2-1; no clear D. Between the trimmed V and J ends, which lost 0 bases and 1 base, there was a span of 7 bases. The CDR3 runs to 15 residues. Germline lookup yields CDR1 ENHRY and CDR2 SYGVKD. The DNA for the CDR3 is TGTGCCATCAGTGAGTCGAGTTCGTCCTACAATGAGCAGTTCTTC. It encodes CAISESSSSYNEQFF.

The V gene is TRBV5-1, the J gene TRBJ2-1; D may be TRBD2 (5 bases). Trimming removed 0 bases from V and 5 bases from J, with 15 bases in between. CDR3 size: 16 residues. The germline gives CDR1 SGHRS, CDR2 YFSETQ. The CDR3 coding sequence is TGCGCCAGCAGCTTGGGGCTAGCCCCCGTTAACAATGAGCAGTTCTTC. Protein: CASSLGLAPVNNEQFF.

The chain recombines TRBV19 with TRBJ2-2, with 7 nucleotides matching TRBD1. The CDR3 is 16 residues long. Germline lookup yields CDR1 LNHDA and CDR2 SQIVND (reference sequence). Germline trimming cut 3 bases from V and 4 bases from J; bases unmatched to any gene: 8. In nucleotides, the CDR3 is TGTGCCAGTAGTATCTCGGGACAGAGGTTCACCGGGGAGCTGTTTTTT. Translated, it gives CASSISGQRFTGELFF.

This clone was observed a single time. The chain carries TRBV28 and TRBJ2-1; 12 positions agree with TRBD2. Germline V gene lookup returns CDR1 MDHEN and CDR2 SYDVKM. V gave up 6 bases and J gave up 1 base; unmatched junction bases: 7. The CDR3 totals 17 residues. CDR3: CASRRLAGDPSYNEQFF. The DNA for the CDR3 is TGTGCCAGCAGACGACTAGCGGGAGACCCGTCCTACAATGAGCAGTTCTTC.

The V call is TRBV9, the J call TRBJ2-5; 8 bases align to TRBD1. Germline V gives CDR1 SGDLS, CDR2 YYNGEE. V was clipped by 4 bases and J by 5 bases; unmatched bases: 7. The CDR3 loop spans 14 amino acids. The chain's CDR3 is CASSMTGARETQYF. DNA for the CDR3: TGTGCCAGCAGCATGACAGGGGCGAGGGAGACCCAGTACTTC.